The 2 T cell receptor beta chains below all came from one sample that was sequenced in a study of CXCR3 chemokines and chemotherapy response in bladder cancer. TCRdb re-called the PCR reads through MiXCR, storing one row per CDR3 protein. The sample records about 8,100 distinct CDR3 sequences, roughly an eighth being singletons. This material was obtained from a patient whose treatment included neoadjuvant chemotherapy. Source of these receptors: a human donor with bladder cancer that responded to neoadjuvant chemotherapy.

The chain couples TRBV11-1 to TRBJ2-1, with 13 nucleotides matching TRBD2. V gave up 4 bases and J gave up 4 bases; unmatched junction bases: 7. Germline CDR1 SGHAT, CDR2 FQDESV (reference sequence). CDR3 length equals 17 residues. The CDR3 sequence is CASSSRLAGGRYNEQFF. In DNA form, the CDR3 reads TGTGCCAGCAGCTCTAGACTAGCGGGGGGCCGGTACAATGAGCAGTTCTTC.

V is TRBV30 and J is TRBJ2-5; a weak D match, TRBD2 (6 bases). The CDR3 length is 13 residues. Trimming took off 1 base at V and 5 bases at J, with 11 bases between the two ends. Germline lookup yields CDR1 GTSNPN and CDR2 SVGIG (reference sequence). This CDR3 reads CAWSEFAGETQYF. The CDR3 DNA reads TGTGCCTGGAGTGAGTTTGCGGGGGAGACCCAGTACTTC.